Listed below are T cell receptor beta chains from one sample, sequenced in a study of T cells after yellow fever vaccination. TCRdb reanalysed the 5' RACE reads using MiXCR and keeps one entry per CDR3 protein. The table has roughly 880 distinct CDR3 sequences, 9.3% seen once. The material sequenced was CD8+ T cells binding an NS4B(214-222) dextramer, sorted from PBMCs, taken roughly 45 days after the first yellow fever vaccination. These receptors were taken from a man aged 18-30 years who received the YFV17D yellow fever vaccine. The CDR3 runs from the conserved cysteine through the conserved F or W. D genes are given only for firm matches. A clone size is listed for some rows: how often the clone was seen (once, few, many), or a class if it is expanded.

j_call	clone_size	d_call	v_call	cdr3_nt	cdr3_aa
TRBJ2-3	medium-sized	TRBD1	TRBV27	TGTGCCAGCAGTTTAATTACAGGGGCTAGCACAGATACGCAGTATTTT	CASSLITGASTDTQYF
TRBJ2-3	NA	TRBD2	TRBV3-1	TGTGCCTCCTGCCGAAGCGCAGCGGGGGGCACTAGCACAGATACGCAGTATTTT	CASCRSAAGGTSTDTQYF
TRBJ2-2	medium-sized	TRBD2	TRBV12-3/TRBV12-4	TGTGCCAGCATTCCAAGGATAGCGGGGGAAGGGGGCGGGGAGCTGTTTTTT	CASIPRIAGEGGGELFF
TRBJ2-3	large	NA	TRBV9	TGTGCCAGCAGCGGTGGAATGGATACGCAGTATTTT	CASSGGMDTQYF
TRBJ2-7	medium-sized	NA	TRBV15	TGTGCCACCAGCCAGGGGGGGGCCTACGAGCAGTACTTC	CATSQGGAYEQYF
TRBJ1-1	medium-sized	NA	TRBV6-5	TGTGCCAGCAGTTACTCGGGAGACCCTGAAGCTTTCTTT	CASSYSGDPEAFF
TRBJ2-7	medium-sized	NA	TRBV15	TGTGCCACCAGCGAGGCGGTTTCCTACGAGCAGTACTTC	CATSEAVSYEQYF
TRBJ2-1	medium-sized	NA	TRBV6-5	TGTGCCAGCAGTTACACGGTTAACAATGAGCAGTTCTTC	CASSYTVNNEQFF
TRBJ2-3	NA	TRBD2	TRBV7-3	TGTGCCACCAGGGCGAAGACCAGCGGGGCGGATACGCAGTATTTT	CATRAKTSGADTQYF
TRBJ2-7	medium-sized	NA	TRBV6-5	TGTGCCAGCAGGACGATAGCGGTCGCCTACGAGCAGTACTTC	CASRTIAVAYEQYF
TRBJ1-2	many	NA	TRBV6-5	TGTGCCAGCAGTTACGGTGAGGCTTATGGCTACACCTTC	CASSYGEAYGYTF
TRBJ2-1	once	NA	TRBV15	TGTGCCACCAGCCCCCAGCCAGGAGATGAGCAGTTCTTC	CATSPQPGDEQFF
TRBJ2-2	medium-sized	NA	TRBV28	TGTGCCAGCATAGGGCAGGGTCACGGGGAGCTGTTTTTT	CASIGQGHGELFF
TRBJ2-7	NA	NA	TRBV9	TGTGCCAGCGTAGTTGGGGAGTCCTACGAGCAGTACTTC	CASVVGESYEQYF
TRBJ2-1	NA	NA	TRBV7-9	TGTGCCAGCAGCTTCCCAACCAATGAGCAGTTCTTC	CASSFPTNEQFF
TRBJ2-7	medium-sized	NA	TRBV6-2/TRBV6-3	TGTGCCAGCAGTCATCAGGGAGGCTACGAGCAGTACTTC	CASSHQGGYEQYF